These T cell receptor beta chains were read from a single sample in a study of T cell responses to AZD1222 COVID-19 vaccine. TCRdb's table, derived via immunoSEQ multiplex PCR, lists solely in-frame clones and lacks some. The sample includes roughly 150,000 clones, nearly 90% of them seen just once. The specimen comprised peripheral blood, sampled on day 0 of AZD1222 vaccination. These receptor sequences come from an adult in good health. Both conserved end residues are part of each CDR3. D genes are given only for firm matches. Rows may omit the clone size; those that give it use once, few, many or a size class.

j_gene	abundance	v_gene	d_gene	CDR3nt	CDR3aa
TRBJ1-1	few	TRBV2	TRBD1	TGTGCCAGCAGTGATGGACAGGCGACGAACACTGAAGCTTTCTTT	CASSDGQATNTEAFF
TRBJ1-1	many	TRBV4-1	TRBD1	TGCGCCAGCAGCCATGGGACAGGGGTCTTGAACACTGAAGCTTTCTTT	CASSHGTGVLNTEAFF
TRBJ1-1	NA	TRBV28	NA	TGTGCCAGCAGCTTAGACAGTTTTTTTAGCGCTGAAGCTTTCTTT	CASSLDSFFSAEAFF
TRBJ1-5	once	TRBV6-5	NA	TGTGCCAGCAGGCGGAATAGCAATCAGCCCCAGCATTTT	CASRRNSNQPQHF
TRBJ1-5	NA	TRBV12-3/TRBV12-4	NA	TGTGCCAGCAGTTCATCGGGGAGACAGCATTTT	CASSSSGRQHF
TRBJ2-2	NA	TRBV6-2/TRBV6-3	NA	TGTGCCAGCAGTTTTCGGAGAGGGGACACCGGGGAGCTGTTTTTT	CASSFRRGDTGELFF
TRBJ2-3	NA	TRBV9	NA	TGTGCCAGCAGCGTAGCCAGCGGCACAGATACGCAGTATTTT	CASSVASGTDTQYF
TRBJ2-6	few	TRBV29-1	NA	TGCAGCGTTGCCTACTCTGGGGCCAACGTCCTGACTTTC	CSVAYSGANVLTF
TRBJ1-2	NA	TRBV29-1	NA	TGCAGCATTTATCAGGTTACCTATGGCTACACCTTC	CSIYQVTYGYTF
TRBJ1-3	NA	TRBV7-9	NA	TGTGCCAGCAGTCAGAACTCTGGAAACACCATATATTTT	CASSQNSGNTIYF
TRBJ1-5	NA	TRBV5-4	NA	TGTGCCAGCAGCGTATGGGGTTATCAGCCCCAGCATTTT	CASSVWGYQPQHF
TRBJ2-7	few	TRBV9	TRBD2	TGTGCCAGCACCCTCGGACTAGCCCCCTACGAGCAGTACTTC	CASTLGLAPYEQYF
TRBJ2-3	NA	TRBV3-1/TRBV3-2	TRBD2	TGTGCCAGCAGCCAAGATCCGCTGAAAAGCGGGAGTAGCACAGATACGCAGTATTTT	CASSQDPLKSGSSTDTQYF
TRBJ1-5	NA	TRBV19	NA	TGTGCCAGTAGTCGACTTGATTATCAGCCCCAGCATTTT	CASSRLDYQPQHF
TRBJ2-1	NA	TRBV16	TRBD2	TGTGCCAGCAGCCAATCGTCGGGAGGGCCTGGGAATGAGCAGTTCTTC	CASSQSSGGPGNEQFF
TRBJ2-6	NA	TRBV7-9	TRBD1	TGTGCCAGCAGCCCAAGACAGGGGGCGGAGGCTGGGGCCAACGTCCTGACTTTC	CASSPRQGAEAGANVLTF
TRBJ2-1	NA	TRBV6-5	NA	TGTGCCAGCACGATGGTTCAGGCTGAGCAGTTCTTC	CASTMVQAEQFF
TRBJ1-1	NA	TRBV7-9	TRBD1	TGTGCCAGCAGCTCGGGACAGGGGAACACTGAAGCTTTCTTT	CASSSGQGNTEAFF
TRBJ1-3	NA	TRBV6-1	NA	TGTGCCAGCAGTGACCGGGACACAACGGCGTCTGGAAACACCATATATTTT	CASSDRDTTASGNTIYF
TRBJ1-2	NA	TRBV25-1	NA	TGTGCCAGCAGTGAATTGGGCAGCCCCATTGGCTACACCTTC	CASSELGSPIGYTF
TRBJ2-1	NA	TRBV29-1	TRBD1	TGCAGCGTTGAATCAGGGGGCGGGAACTCCTACAATGAGCAGTTCTTC	CSVESGGGNSYNEQFF
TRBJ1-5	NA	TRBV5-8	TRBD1	TGTGCCAGCAGCTTGGTGGGACAGGGGTTTCAGCCCCAGCATTTT	CASSLVGQGFQPQHF
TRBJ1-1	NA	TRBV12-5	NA	TGTGCTAGTGGCCTGACAGAGAACACTGAAGCTTTCTTT	CASGLTENTEAFF